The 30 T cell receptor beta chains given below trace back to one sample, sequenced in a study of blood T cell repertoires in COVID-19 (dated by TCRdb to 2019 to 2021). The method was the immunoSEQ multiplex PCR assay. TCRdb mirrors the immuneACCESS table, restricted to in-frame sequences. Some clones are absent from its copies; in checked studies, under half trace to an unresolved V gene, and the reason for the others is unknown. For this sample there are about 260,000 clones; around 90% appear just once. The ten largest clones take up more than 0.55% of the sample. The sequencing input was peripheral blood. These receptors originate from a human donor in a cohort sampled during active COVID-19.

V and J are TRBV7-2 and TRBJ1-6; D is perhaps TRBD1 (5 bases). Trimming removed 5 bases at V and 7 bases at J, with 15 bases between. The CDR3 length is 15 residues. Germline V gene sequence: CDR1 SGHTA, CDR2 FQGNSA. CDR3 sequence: CASSPRVVSNSPLHF. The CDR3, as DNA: TGTGCCAGCAGCCCCAGGGTTGTAAGCAATTCACCCCTCCACTTT.

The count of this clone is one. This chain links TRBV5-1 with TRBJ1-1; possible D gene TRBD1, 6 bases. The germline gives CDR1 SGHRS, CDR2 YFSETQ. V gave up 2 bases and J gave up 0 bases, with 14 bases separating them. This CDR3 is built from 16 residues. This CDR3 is CASSFAGAGMNTEAFF. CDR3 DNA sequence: TGCGCCAGCAGCTTCGCAGGGGCAGGGATGAACACTGAAGCTTTCTTT.

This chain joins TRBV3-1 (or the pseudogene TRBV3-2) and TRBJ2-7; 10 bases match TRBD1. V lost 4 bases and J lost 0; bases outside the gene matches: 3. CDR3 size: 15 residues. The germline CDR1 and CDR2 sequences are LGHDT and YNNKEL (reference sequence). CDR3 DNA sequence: TGTGCCAGCAGCCGAGGGACAGGGGTCTCCTACGAGCAGTACTTC. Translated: CASSRGTGVSYEQYF.

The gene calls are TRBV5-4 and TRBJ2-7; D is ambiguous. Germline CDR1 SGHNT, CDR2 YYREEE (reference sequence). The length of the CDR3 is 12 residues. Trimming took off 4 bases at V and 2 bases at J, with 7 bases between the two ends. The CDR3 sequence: CASSRETYEQYF. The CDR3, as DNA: TGTGCCAGCAGCAGAGAGACCTACGAGCAGTACTTC.

The CDR3 DNA sequence: TGTGCCAGCAGTTGGACAGGGCCGAGCAATCAGCCCCAGCATTTT. Translation gives CASSWTGPSNQPQHF. J is TRBJ1-5 and V is TRBV7-2; 8 bases are a match to TRBD1. Germline V gives CDR1 SGHTA, CDR2 FQGNSA. The J segment lost 1 base and the V segment lost 6 bases, leaving 5 bases of the junction unmatched. The CDR3 is 15 amino acids.

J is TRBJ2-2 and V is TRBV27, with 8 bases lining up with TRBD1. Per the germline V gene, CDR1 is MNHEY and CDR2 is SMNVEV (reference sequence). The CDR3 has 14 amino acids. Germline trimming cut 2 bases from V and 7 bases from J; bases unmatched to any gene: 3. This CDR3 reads CASSLGQGVGELFF. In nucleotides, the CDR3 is TGTGCCAGCAGTTTAGGACAGGGCGTCGGGGAGCTGTTTTTT.

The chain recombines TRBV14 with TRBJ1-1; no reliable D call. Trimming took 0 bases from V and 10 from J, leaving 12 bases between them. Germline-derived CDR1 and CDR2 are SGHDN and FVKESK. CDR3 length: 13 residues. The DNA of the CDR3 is TGTGCCAGCAGCCAAGAGTTGAGCCGTCGAGCTTTCTTT. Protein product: CASSQELSRRAFF.

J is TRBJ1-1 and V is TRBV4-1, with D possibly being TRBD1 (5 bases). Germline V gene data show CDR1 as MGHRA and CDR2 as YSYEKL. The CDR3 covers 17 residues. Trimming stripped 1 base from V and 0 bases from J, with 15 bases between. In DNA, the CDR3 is TGCGCCAGCAGCCAAGGGACTATTGGGGGGATGAACACTGAAGCTTTCTTT. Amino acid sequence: CASSQGTIGGMNTEAFF.

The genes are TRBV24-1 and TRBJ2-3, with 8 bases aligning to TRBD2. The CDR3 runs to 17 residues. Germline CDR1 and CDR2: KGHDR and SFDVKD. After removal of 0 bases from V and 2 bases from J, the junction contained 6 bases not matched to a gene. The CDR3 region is CATSDLGTSGHTDTQYF. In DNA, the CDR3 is TGTGCCACCAGTGATTTGGGAACTAGCGGCCACACAGATACGCAGTATTTT.

Here the CDR3 reads CAWSVPPRAFGYTF. The CDR3 DNA reads TGTGCCTGGAGTGTACCCCCCAGGGCATTTGGCTACACCTTC. The chain links TRBV30 to TRBJ1-2, with D perhaps matching TRBD1 (5 bases). Trimming pared 0 bases from V and 7 bases from J, leaving 15 bases between. CDR3 length: 14 residues. Germline V gene data show CDR1 as GTSNPN and CDR2 as SVGIG (reference sequence).

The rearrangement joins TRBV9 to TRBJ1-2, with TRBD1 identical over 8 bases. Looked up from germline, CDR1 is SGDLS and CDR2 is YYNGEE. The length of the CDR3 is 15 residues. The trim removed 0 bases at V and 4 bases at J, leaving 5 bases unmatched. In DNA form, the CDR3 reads TGTGCCAGCAGCGTAGGCGGGGGACAGGCCTATGGCTACACCTTC. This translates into CASSVGGGQAYGYTF.

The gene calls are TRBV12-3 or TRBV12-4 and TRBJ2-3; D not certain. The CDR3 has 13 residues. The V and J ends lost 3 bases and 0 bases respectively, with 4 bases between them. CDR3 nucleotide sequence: TGTGCCAGCAGTTTCAGGAGCACAGATACGCAGTATTTT. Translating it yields CASSFRSTDTQYF.

The CDR3 nucleotides are TGTGCCAGCAGTTTCCCTGTATCCCCTAACTATGGCTACACCTTC. This gives the protein CASSFPVSPNYGYTF. The V gene is TRBV28, the J gene TRBJ1-2; no clear D. Germline V gene lookup returns CDR1 MDHEN and CDR2 SYDVKM. The CDR3 contains 15 residues. Trimming cost V 3 bases and J 0 bases, with 11 bases left between them.

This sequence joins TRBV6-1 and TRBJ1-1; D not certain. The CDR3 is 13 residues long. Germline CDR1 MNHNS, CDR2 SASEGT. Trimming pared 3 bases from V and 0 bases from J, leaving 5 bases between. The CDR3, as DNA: TGTGCCAGCAGTGAGTATATGAACACTGAAGCTTTCTTT. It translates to CASSEYMNTEAFF.

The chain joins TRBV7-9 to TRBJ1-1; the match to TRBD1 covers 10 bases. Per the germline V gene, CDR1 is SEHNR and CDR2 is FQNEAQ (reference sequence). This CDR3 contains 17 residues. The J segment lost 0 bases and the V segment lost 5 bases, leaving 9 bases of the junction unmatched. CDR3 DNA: TGTGCCAGCAGCGCCTGGACAGGGGGGACCATGAACACTGAAGCTTTCTTT. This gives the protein CASSAWTGGTMNTEAFF.

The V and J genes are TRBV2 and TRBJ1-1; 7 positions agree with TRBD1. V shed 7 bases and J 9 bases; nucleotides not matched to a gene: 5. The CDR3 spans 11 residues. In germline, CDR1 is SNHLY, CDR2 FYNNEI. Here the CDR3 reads CASTRDSKAFF. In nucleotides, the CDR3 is TGTGCCAGCACCAGGGACAGTAAAGCTTTCTTT. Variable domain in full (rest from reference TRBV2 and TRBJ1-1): EPEVTQTPSHQVTQMGQEVILRCVPISNHLYFYWYRQILGQKVEFLVSFYNNEISEKSEIFDDQFSVERPDGSNFTLKIRSTKLEDSAMYFCASTRDSKAFFGQGTRLTVV.

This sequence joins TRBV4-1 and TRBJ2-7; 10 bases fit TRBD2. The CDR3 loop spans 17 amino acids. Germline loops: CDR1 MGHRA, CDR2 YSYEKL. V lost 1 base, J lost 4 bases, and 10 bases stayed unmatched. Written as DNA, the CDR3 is TGCGCCAGCAGCCAAGGAGAGCGGGGGGGCCCCTCGTACGAGCAGTACTTC. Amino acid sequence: CASSQGERGGPSYEQYF.

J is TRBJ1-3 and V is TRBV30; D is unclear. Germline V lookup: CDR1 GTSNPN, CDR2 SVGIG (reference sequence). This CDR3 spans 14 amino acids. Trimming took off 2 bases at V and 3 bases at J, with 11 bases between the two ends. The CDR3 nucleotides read TGTGCCTGGAGTCAAACCCCGGTTGGAAACACCATATATTTT. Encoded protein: CAWSQTPVGNTIYF.

The CDR3 reads CASSPLGQGDEKLFF. CDR3 nucleotide sequence: TGTGCCAGCAGCCCTTTGGGACAGGGAGACGAAAAACTGTTTTTT. The V call is TRBV7-8, the J call TRBJ1-4; 9 bases are shared with TRBD1. There are 15 residues in the CDR3. Trimming removed 5 bases from V and 8 bases from J; junction bases left unmatched: 9. CDR1 SGHVS and CDR2 FQNEAQ come from the germline V gene.

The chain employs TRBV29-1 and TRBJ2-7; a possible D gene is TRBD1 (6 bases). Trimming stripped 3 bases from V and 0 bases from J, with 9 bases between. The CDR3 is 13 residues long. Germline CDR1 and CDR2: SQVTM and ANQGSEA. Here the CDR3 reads CSVDAGDSYEQYF. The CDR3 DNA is TGCAGCGTTGATGCAGGGGACTCCTACGAGCAGTACTTC.

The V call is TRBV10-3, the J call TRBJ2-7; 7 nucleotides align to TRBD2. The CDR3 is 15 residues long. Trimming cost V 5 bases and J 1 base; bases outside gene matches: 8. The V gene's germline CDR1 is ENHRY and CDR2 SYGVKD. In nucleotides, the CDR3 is TGTGCCATCAGTCTGAGTTCACTAGCGTCCTACGAGCAGTACTTC. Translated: CAISLSSLASYEQYF.

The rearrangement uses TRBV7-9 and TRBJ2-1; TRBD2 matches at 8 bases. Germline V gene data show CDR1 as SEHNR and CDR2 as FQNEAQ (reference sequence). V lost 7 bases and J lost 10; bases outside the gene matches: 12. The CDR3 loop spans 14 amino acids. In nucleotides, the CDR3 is TGTGCCAGCACTCCACGAAGAGCGGGAGAAGAGCAGTTCTTC. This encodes CASTPRRAGEEQFF.

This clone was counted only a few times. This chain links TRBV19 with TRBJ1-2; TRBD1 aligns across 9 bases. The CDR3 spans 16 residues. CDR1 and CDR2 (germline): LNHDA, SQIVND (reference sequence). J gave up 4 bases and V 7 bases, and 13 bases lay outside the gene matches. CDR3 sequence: CASTTRTGGQGYGYTF. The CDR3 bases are TGTGCCAGTACGACACGAACAGGGGGACAGGGCTATGGCTACACCTTC. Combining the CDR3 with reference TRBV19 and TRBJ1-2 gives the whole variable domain DGGITQSPKYLFRKEGQNVTLSCEQNLNHDAMYWYRQDPGQGLRLIYYSQIVNDFQKGDIAEGYSVSREKKESFPLTVTSAQKNPTAFYLCASTTRTGGQGYGYTFGSGTRLTVV.

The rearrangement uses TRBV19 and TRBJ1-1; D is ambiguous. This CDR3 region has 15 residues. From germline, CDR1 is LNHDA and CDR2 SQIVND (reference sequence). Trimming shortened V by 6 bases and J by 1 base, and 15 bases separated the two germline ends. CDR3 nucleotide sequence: TGTGCCAGTAGCCCCTCCTACCGTGGGAACACTGAAGCTTTCTTT. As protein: CASSPSYRGNTEAFF.

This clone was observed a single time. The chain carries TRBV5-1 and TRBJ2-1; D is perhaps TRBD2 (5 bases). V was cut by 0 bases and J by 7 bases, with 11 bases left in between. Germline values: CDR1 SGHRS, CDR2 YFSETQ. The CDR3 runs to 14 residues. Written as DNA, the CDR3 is TGCGCCAGCAGCTTGGTTAGCGTGGGGAATGAGCAGTTCTTC. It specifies CASSLVSVGNEQFF.

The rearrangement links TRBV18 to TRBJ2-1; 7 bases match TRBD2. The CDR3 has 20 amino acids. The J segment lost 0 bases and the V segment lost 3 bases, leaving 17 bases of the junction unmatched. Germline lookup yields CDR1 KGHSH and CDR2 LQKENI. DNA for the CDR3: TGTGCCAGCTCACCCCGATTTGAGTCTAGCGGAAAGAGCTCCTACAATGAGCAGTTCTTC. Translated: CASSPRFESSGKSSYNEQFF.

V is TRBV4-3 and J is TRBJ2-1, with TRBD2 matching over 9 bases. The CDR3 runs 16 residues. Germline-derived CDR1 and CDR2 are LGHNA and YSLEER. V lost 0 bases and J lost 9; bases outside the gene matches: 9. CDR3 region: CASSQDRLAGYGEQFF. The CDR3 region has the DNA TGCGCCAGCAGCCAAGATCGGCTAGCGGGGTATGGTGAGCAGTTCTTC.

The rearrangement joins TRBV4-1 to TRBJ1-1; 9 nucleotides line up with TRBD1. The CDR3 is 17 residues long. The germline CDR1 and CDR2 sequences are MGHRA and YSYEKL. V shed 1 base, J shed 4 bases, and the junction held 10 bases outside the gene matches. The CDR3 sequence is CASSQGPGQGEATEAFF. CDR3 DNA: TGCGCCAGCAGCCAAGGCCCGGGACAGGGAGAAGCCACTGAAGCTTTCTTT.

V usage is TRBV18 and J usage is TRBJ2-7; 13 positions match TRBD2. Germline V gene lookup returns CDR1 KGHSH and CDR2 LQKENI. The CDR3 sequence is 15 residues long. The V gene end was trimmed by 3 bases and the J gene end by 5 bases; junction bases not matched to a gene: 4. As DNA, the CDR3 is TGTGCCAGCTCACCCGGACTAGCGGGAGTCGACGAGCAGTACTTC. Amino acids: CASSPGLAGVDEQYF. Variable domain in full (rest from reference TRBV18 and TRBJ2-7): NAGVMQNPRHLVRRRGQEARLRCSPMKGHSHVYWYRQLPEEGLKFMVYLQKENIIDESGMPKERFSAEFPKEGPSILRIQQVVRGDSAAYFCASSPGLAGVDEQYFGPGTRLTVT.

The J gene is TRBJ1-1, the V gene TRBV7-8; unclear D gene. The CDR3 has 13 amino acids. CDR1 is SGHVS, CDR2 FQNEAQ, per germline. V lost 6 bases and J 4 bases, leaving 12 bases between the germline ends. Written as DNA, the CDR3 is TGTGCCAGCAGTTACTCCTCGGGCACTGAAGCTTTCTTT. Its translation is CASSYSSGTEAFF.